The 9 T cell receptor beta chains reported below all come from one sample, sequenced in a study of early T cells in non-severe SARS-CoV-2 infection. TCRdb re-derived calls from the 5' RACE reads in MiXCR, one entry per CDR3 protein. The sample records more than 50,000 distinct CDR3 sequences, under 15% being singletons. The sample here was whole blood, taken at baseline. The receptors shown here come from an adult who was a healthcare worker with PCR-confirmed SARS-CoV-2 infection or an uninfected control (not recorded which).

This sequence joins TRBV11-2 and TRBJ2-3; the D call may be TRBD1 or TRBD2 (5 bases each). Trimming removed 2 bases at V and 4 bases at J, with 16 bases between. Germline V gene lookup returns CDR1 SGHAT and CDR2 FQNNGV. The length of the CDR3 is 16 residues. The CDR3 loop reads CASSLYPAGAADTQYF. The CDR3, as DNA: TGTGCCAGCAGCTTATATCCGGCCGGGGCGGCAGATACGCAGTATTTT. The complete variable domain, with remaining parts taken from reference TRBV11-2 and TRBJ2-3, reads EAGVAQSPRYKIIEKRQSVAFWCNPISGHATLYWYQQILGQGPKLLIQFQNNGVVDDSQLPKDRFSAERLKGVDSTLKIQPAKLEDSAVYLCASSLYPAGAADTQYFGPGTRLTVL.

This clonotype was counted ten times or more. The chain employs TRBV6-6 and TRBJ2-5; possible D gene TRBD1, 6 bases. Trimming took 5 bases from V and 3 from J, leaving 13 bases between them. CDR1 MNHNY and CDR2 SVGAGI come from the germline V gene (reference sequence). This CDR3 region has 14 residues. The CDR3 bases are TGTGCCAGCAGTACCTCGAACAGGGAAGAGACCCAGTACTTC. Residues: CASSTSNREETQYF.

This clonotype was recorded at least ten times. The chain couples TRBV6-6 to TRBJ2-3; D may be TRBD1 or TRBD2 (5 bases each). The CDR3 length is 13 residues. The germline V gene encodes CDR1 MNHNY and CDR2 SVGAGI (reference sequence). V was pared by 5 bases and J by 8 bases, with 14 bases between. This CDR3 is CASSDGTQVTQYF. CDR3 nucleotide sequence: TGTGCCAGCAGTGATGGGACGCAGGTTACGCAGTATTTT.

This clonotype was observed a handful of times. The rearrangement links TRBV7-7 to TRBJ2-7, with TRBD2 as a possible D gene (5 bases). V lost 1 base, J lost 4 bases, and 11 bases lay in between. This CDR3 is built from 14 residues. Germline lookup yields CDR1 SSHAT and CDR2 FNYEAQ (reference sequence). CDR3 bases: TGTGCCAGCAGCTTAGGAGGGAGTAAATACGAGCAGTACTTC. It yields the protein CASSLGGSKYEQYF.

This chain connects TRBV12-3 or TRBV12-4 to TRBJ2-2; D remains ambiguous. V lost 2 bases and J 1 base, leaving 11 bases between the germline ends. This CDR3 is 16 amino acids long. The CDR3, as DNA: TGTGCCAGCAGTTTAACCCCCGCTGGGAACACCGGGGAGCTGTTTTTT. Protein: CASSLTPAGNTGELFF.

The genes are TRBV12-3 or TRBV12-4 and TRBJ2-1, with 11 bases aligning to TRBD1. After removal of 3 bases from V and 9 bases from J, the junction contained 4 bases not matched to a gene. CDR3 length equals 14 residues. CDR3 nucleotides: TGTGCCAGCAGTTTCGGGACAGGGGGGATTGAGCAGTTCTTC. Its translation: CASSFGTGGIEQFF.

The V and J genes are TRBV20-1 and TRBJ1-6; the D is unclear. CDR3 size: 15 residues. V shed 2 bases and J shed 6 bases, with 14 bases lying between them. Germline CDR1 is DFQATT and CDR2 is SNEGSKA (reference sequence). CDR3 bases: TGCAGTGCTAGACCGACGACGGACCTTAATTCACCCCTCCACTTT. It is translated as CSARPTTDLNSPLHF.

This chain connects TRBV12-3 or TRBV12-4 to TRBJ2-1; D is undetermined. Deletions cut 4 bases from V and 7 bases from J, with 8 bases between. This CDR3 spans 12 amino acids. As DNA, the CDR3 is TGTGCCAGCAGTTCCCCGGGTAATGAGCAGTTCTTC. Its protein is CASSSPGNEQFF.

This clonotype was counted between two and nine times. This chain connects TRBV28 to TRBJ2-7, with 10 bases that match TRBD1. This CDR3 spans 15 amino acids. The trim removed 4 bases at V and 4 bases at J, leaving 7 bases unmatched. CDR1 and CDR2 (germline): MDHEN, SYDVKM. The CDR3 protein is CASSSPGQGVYEQYF. The CDR3 nucleotides read TGTGCCAGCAGTTCTCCCGGACAGGGGGTTTACGAGCAGTACTTC.